This T cell receptor (beta chain) was identified during a study of shared clonotypes between healthy human individuals. CDR1 is MNHEY, CDR2 SMNVEV, per germline (reference sequence). This CDR3 comprises 15 residues. With V trimmed by 6 bases and J by 2 bases, 9 bases remained unmatched. Assay: immunoSEQ multiplex PCR; the TCRdb copy retains only in-frame clones and omits some. This table holds around 580,000 clones, 95% to 98% found once. Naivety among CD8 cells was defined by CD45RO negativity and positive CCR7 selection, thereby excluding terminally differentiated effector memory CD45RA+ cells. Sequences were obtained from naive CD8+ T cells sorted from blood. This sequence joins TRBV27 and TRBJ2-7, with TRBD1 identical over 8 bases. The clonotype originates from a man aged 30 to 39 in good health. The CDR3 bases are TGTGCCAGCAGACAACAGGGGGACCTTACCTACGAGCAGTACTTC. It codes for CASRQQGDLTYEQYF.